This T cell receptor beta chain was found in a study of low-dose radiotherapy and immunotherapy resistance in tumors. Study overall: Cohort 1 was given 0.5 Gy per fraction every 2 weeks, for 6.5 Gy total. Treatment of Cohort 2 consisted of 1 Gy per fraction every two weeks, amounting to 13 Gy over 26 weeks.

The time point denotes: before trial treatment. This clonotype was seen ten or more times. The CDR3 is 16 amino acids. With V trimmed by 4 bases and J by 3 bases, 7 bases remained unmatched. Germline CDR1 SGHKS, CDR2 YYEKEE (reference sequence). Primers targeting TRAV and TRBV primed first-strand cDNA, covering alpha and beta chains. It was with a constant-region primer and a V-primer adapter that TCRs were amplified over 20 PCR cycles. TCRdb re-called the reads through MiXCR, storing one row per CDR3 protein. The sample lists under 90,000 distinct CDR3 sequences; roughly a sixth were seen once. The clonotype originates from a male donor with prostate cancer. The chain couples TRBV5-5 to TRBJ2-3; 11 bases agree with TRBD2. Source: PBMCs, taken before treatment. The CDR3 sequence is CASSELSSGGTDTQYF. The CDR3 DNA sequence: TGTGCCAGCAGCGAGTTATCTAGCGGGGGGACAGATACGCAGTATTTT. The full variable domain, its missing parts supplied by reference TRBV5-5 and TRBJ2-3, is DAGVTQSPTHLIKTRGQQVTLRCSPISGHKSVSWYQQVLGQGPQFIFQYYEKEERGRGNFPDRFSARQFPNYSSELNVNALLLGDSALYLCASSELSSGGTDTQYFGPGTRLTVL.